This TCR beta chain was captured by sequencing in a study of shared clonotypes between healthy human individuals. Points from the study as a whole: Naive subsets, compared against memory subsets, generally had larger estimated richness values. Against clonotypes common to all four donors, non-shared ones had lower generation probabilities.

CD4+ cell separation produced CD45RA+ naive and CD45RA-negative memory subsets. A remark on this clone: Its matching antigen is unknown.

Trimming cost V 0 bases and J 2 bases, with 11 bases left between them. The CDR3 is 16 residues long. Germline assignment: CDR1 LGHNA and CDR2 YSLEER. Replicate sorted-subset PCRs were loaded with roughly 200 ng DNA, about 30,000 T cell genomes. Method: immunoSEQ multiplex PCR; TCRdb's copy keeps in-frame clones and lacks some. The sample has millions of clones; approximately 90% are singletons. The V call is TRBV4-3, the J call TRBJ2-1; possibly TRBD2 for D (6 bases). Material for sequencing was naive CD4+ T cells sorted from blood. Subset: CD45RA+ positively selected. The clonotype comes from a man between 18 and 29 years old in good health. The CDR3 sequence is CASSQELAAAYNEQFF. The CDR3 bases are TGCGCCAGCAGCCAAGAACTAGCCGCTGCCTACAATGAGCAGTTCTTC.